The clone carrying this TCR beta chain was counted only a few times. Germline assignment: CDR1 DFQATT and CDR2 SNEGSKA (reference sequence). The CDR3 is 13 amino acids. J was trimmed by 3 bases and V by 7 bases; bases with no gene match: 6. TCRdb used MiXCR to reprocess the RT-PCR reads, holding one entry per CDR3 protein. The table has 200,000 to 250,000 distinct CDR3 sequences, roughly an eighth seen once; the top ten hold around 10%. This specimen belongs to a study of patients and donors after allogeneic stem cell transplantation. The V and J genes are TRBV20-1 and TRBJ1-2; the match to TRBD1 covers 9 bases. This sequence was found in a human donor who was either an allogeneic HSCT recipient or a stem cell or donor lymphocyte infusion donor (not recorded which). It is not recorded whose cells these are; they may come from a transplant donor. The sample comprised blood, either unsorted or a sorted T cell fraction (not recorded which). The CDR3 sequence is CSVTGGADYGYTF. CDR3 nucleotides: TGCAGTGTTACAGGGGGCGCGGACTATGGCTACACCTTC.